This T cell receptor (beta chain) is drawn from a study of blood T cell repertoires in COVID-19. The junction had 6 bases not matched to a gene; V was cut back by 4 bases and J by 9 bases. This CDR3 is 13 amino acids long. This clone occurred a few times. Assay used: immunoSEQ multiplex PCR; TCRdb lists only in-frame clones, some missing. The sample yields under 85,000 clones, more than 75% seen once. The chain carries TRBV12-3 or TRBV12-4 and TRBJ1-5, with 7 nucleotides matching TRBD1. Sequenced: peripheral blood. The sequence was collected from a human donor in a cohort sampled during active COVID-19. The CDR3: CASSSSGGLPQHF. Written as DNA, the CDR3 is TGTGCCAGCAGTTCGTCAGGGGGATTGCCCCAGCATTTT.